What follows is one T cell receptor beta chain and its context. The sample originates from a study of blood T cell repertoires in COVID-19. About the study: Material from acute and convalescent COVID-19 was sourced from the United States, Italy and Spain. PBMCs, B-cell-depleted T cells, or T cells provided the cDNA or gDNA that made up the material.

Under the authors' procedure: Counts of nucleated cells, estimated from reference gene primer amplification, were obtained. The assay was immunoSEQ multiplex PCR, and TCRdb's table has in-frame clones only and misses some. V and J calls and clone size are given by that table; D and trimming were obtained from the DNA. This table holds 150,000 to 200,000 clones, 85% to 95% found once. Sequencing was performed on peripheral blood. This sequence was found in a woman between 50 and 59 years old with acute or convalescent COVID-19.

The CDR3 region has the DNA TGTGCCAGCAGCTCCGGGACTAGCGGGAGTGCCGATACGCAGTATTTT. Translation gives CASSSGTSGSADTQYF. The chain joins TRBV7-6 to TRBJ2-3, with 14 nucleotides matching TRBD2. Germline V gene data show CDR1 as SGHVS and CDR2 as FNYEAQ. Germline trimming cut 4 bases from V and 6 bases from J; bases unmatched to any gene: 6. The CDR3 spans 16 residues.